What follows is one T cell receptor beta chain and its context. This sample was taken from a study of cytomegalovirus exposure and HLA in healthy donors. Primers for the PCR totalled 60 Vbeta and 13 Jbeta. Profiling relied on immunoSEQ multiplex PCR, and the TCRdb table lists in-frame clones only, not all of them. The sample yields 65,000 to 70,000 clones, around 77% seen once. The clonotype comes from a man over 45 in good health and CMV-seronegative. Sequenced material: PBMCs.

The CDR3 protein is CASSLADRSYYEQYF. DNA of the CDR3: TGCGCCAGCAGCTTGGCGGACAGGAGTTACTACGAGCAGTACTTC. This rearrangement joins TRBV5-1 to TRBJ2-7, with 7 bases identical to TRBD1. Germline-derived CDR1 and CDR2 are SGHRS and YFSETQ. This CDR3 region has 15 residues. V trimming: 0 bases; J trimming: 3 bases; junction bases outside the gene matches: 6.